The present T cell receptor beta chain was sequenced within a study of cytomegalovirus exposure and HLA in healthy donors. Study outcomes and limitations: It was reported that the classifier diagnosed cytomegalovirus status with high specificity and sensitivity in both the original and validation cohorts. Rarity characterized most TCR sequences, yet some public TCRs appeared in many donors.

The repertoire was sequenced with immunoSEQ multiplex PCR; TCRdb's copy has only in-frame clones and lacks some. The data show around 150,000 clones, with roughly 90% seen just once and about 0.75% held by the top ten. On this clone: Its antigen is undetermined.

Germline-derived CDR1 and CDR2 are LNHDA and SQIVND (reference sequence). The CDR3 totals 13 residues. V was shortened by 1 base and J by 7 bases, with 8 bases between the two germline ends. This sequence joins TRBV19 and TRBJ1-5, with D hard to call. The source of this sequence is a man aged 18 to 30 in good health and CMV-seronegative. Sequences were obtained from PBMCs. In nucleotides, the CDR3 is TGTGCCAGTAGTATAGCGGGAGGGCAGCCCCAGCATTTT. This codes for CASSIAGGQPQHF.